This T cell receptor beta chain was sequenced in a study of T cell repertoires in cytomegalovirus infection. At the level of the study: A matching HLA type, together with CMV infection, was signaled by public TCR beta signatures. Study-level results: Dominant in the ex vivo response were TCR beta clonotypes restricted by HLA-C and specific for CMV. Of the TCR beta families, the public ones yielded a cumulative frequency that identified carriers of CMV plus the relevant HLA.

This clonotype was picked up a small number of times. Its antigen is unidentified. TCRdb re-derived calls from the reads in MiXCR, one entry per CDR3 protein. The sample consists of hundreds of thousands of distinct CDR3 sequences, approximately 22% of them appearing once. The CDR3 is 15 residues long. V lost 2 bases to trimming and J lost 3 bases; unmatched junction nucleotides: 7. From germline, CDR1 is ENHRY and CDR2 SYGVKD. The origin of this receptor is a human donor in good health (CMV status not recorded). Some clones in this sample may be carry-over from other donors' samples. The specimen sequenced was CD8+ T cells from PBMCs. The chain recombines TRBV10-3 with TRBJ2-7, with 7 nucleotides matching TRBD1. The DNA of the CDR3 is TGTGCCATCAGTGAGGGGGACAGAGACTACTACGAGCAGTACTTC. This gives the protein CAISEGDRDYYEQYF.